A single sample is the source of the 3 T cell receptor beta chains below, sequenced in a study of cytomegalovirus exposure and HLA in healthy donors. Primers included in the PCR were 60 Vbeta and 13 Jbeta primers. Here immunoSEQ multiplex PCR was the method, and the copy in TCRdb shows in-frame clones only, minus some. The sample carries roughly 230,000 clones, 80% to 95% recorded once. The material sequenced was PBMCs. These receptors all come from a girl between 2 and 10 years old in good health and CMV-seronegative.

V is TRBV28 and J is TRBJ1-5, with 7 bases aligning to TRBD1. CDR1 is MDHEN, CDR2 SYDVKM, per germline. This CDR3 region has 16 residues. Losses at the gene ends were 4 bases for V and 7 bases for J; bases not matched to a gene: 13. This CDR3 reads CASSSIRQGLGQPQHF. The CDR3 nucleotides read TGTGCCAGCAGTTCCATACGACAGGGATTAGGGCAGCCCCAGCATTTT. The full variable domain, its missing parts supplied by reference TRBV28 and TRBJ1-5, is DVKVTQSSRYLVKRTGEKVFLECVQDMDHENMFWYRQDPGLGLRLIYFSYDVKMKEKGDIPEGYSVSREKKERFSLILESASTNQTSMYLCASSSIRQGLGQPQHFGDGTRLSIL.

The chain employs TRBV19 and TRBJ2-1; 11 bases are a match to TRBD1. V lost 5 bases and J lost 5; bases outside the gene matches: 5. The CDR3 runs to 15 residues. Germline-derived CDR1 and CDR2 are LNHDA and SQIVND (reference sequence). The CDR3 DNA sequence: TGTGCCAGTAGTTGGGGACAGGGGGTGAACAATGAGCAGTTCTTC. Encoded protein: CASSWGQGVNNEQFF.

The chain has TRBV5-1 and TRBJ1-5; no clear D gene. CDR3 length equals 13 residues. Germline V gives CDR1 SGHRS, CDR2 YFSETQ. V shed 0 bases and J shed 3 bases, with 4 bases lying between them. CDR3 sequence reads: CASSLAYNQPQHF. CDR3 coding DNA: TGCGCCAGCAGCTTGGCGTACAATCAGCCCCAGCATTTT.